The 13 T cell receptor beta chains in this list originate from one sample, sequenced in a study of glioma-infiltrating T cells after dendritic cell vaccination. Using immunoSEQ multiplex PCR, the repertoire was profiled, and TCRdb retains in-frame clones only, with some absent. The sample contains 20,000 to 30,000 clones, roughly 90% of which appear only once. Time point meaning: after dendritic cell vaccination, including at tumor progression/relapse. Sequences were derived from blood, sampled after dendritic cell vaccination. These receptors were collected from a human donor with glioblastoma.

The rearrangement links TRBV6-1 to TRBJ2-3; unclear D gene. The V end was cut by 3 bases, the J end by 1 base, with 11 bases between. Germline values: CDR1 MNHNS, CDR2 SASEGT. This CDR3 is built from 15 residues. For the CDR3, the DNA is TGTGCCAGCAGTGATAGTCGTACTCGCACAGATACGCAGTATTTT. Translated: CASSDSRTRTDTQYF.

This chain uses TRBV7-9 with TRBJ1-2; D may be TRBD1 (5 bases). The V and J ends lost 7 bases and 4 bases respectively, with 13 bases between them. This CDR3 spans 13 amino acids. Germline assignment: CDR1 SEHNR and CDR2 FQNEAQ (reference sequence). For the CDR3, the DNA is TGTGCCAGCACCGACAGTAATTCCTATGGCTACACCTTC. Amino acid sequence: CASTDSNSYGYTF.

V is TRBV5-6 and J is TRBJ2-5; D uncertain. V lost 1 base to trimming and J lost 1 base, with 5 bases between them. Germline lookup yields CDR1 SGHDT and CDR2 YYEEEE. This CDR3 has 13 amino acids. The CDR3 coding sequence is TGTGCCAGCAGCTTGTACAGCCAAGAGACCCAGTACTTC. It yields the protein CASSLYSQETQYF.

The V and J genes are TRBV5-6 and TRBJ2-2, with no clear D. The CDR3 totals 15 residues. Germline V gene data show CDR1 as SGHDT and CDR2 as YYEEEE. V was clipped by 0 bases and J by 1 base, with 7 bases between them. Here the CDR3 reads CASSLAPQNTGELFF. CDR3 bases: TGTGCCAGCAGCTTGGCCCCCCAGAACACCGGGGAGCTGTTTTTT.

The chain couples TRBV6-4 to TRBJ1-2; tentative D call: TRBD1 (5 bases). V lost 6 bases to trimming and J lost 5 bases, with 13 bases between them. Per germline, CDR1 MRHNA and CDR2 SNTAGT. The CDR3 is 13 residues long. This CDR3 reads CASSRDWAYGYTF. CDR3 DNA sequence: TGTGCCAGCAGCCGGGACTGGGCATATGGCTACACCTTC.

The rearrangement joins TRBV27 to TRBJ1-4; TRBD1 is a possible D gene (6 bases). With 6 bases removed from V and 8 bases from J, the gap between germline ends came to 16 bases. This CDR3 is built from 14 residues. In germline, CDR1 is MNHEY, CDR2 SMNVEV (reference sequence). The chain's CDR3 is CASSLRGGREKLFF. The CDR3 bases are TGTGCCAGCAGCCTTCGTGGGGGCAGGGAAAAACTGTTTTTT. The full variable domain, rest sourced from reference TRBV27 and TRBJ1-4, is EAQVTQNPRYLITVTGKKLTVTCSQNMNHEYMSWYRQDPGLGLRQIYYSMNVEVTDKGDVPEGYKVSRKEKRNFPLILESPSPNQTSLYFCASSLRGGREKLFFGSGTQLSVL.

The chain uses TRBV5-1 and TRBJ2-1, with 9 positions matching TRBD1. Germline values: CDR1 SGHRS, CDR2 YFSETQ. The trim removed 2 bases at V and 7 bases at J, leaving 10 bases unmatched. This CDR3 comprises 16 residues. DNA of the CDR3: TGCGCCAGCAGCTTAAACCCGGGACAGGGTATGAATGAGCAGTTCTTC. As protein: CASSLNPGQGMNEQFF.

The chain joins TRBV2 to TRBJ1-5; a weak D match, TRBD1 (5 bases). CDR3 size: 15 residues. V shed 0 bases and J shed 2 bases, with 8 bases lying between them. Germline CDR1 is SNHLY and CDR2 is FYNNEI. CDR3 amino acids: CASSEAPGRNQPQHF. The CDR3 DNA reads TGTGCCAGCAGTGAAGCCCCAGGGCGCAATCAGCCCCAGCATTTT.

V gene TRBV10-2 combines with J gene TRBJ2-7; TRBD2 matches at 8 bases. This CDR3 contains 13 residues. The V gene end was trimmed by 6 bases and the J gene end by 2 bases; junction bases not matched to a gene: 3. Germline CDR1 WSHSY, CDR2 SAAADI. CDR3 coding DNA: TGCGCCAGCAGGGGGGGACTAGCCTACGAGCAGTACTTC. Residues: CASRGGLAYEQYF.

The chain couples TRBV28 to TRBJ1-1; 7 bases are a match to TRBD1. The CDR3 extends over 13 amino acids. The germline gives CDR1 MDHEN, CDR2 SYDVKM. V shed 4 bases and J 4 bases; nucleotides not matched to a gene: 3. As DNA, the CDR3 is TGTGCCAGCAGTTCCAGGGGGGCCACTGAAGCTTTCTTT. It is translated as CASSSRGATEAFF.

This clone was recorded only once. The CDR3 protein is CAWAGQYSPLHF. DNA for the CDR3: TGTGCCTGGGCCGGACAGTATTCACCCCTCCACTTT. This chain uses TRBV30 with TRBJ1-6; tentative D call: TRBD1 (6 bases). The CDR3 length is 12 residues. Germline V gene data show CDR1 as GTSNPN and CDR2 as SVGIG (reference sequence). Between the trimmed V and J ends, which lost 5 bases and 8 bases, there was a span of 10 bases.

This chain connects TRBV6-5 to TRBJ2-3; possibly TRBD2 for D (5 bases). The germline V gene has CDR1 MNHEY and CDR2 SVGAGI. V lost 0 bases and J lost 6, with 13 bases in between. The CDR3 is 15 residues long. CDR3 sequence: CASSYSSDLPDTQYF. CDR3 DNA sequence: TGTGCCAGCAGTTACTCTTCGGACTTACCGGATACGCAGTATTTT.

The chain uses TRBV10-3 and TRBJ1-1; D may be TRBD1 (5 bases). CDR1 and CDR2 (germline): ENHRY, SYGVKD. The CDR3 is 13 amino acids. Deletions cut 2 bases from V and 1 base from J, with 5 bases between. In nucleotides, the CDR3 is TGTGCCATCAGTGAGGGACAGAACACTGAAGCTTTCTTT. It specifies CAISEGQNTEAFF.